The 17 T cell receptor beta chains below all came from one sample that was sequenced in a study of T cell changes during pregnancy in multiple sclerosis. Data came from immunoSEQ multiplex PCR; TCRdb stores just in-frame clones and leaves some out. Of some 60,000 clones detected, 85% to 95% appear once; the ten largest clones hold around 0.85%. The source material was peripheral blood, sampled in the first trimester of pregnancy. Receptors originate from a female donor with multiple sclerosis, enrolled in a pregnancy study.

The gene calls are TRBV5-6 and TRBJ2-5; the match to TRBD2 covers 9 bases. The V gene end was trimmed by 0 bases and the J gene end by 5 bases; junction bases not matched to a gene: 11. Germline values: CDR1 SGHDT, CDR2 YYEEEE. This CDR3 comprises 17 residues. DNA of the CDR3: TGTGCCAGCAGCTTGGTAGCGGGGCTAGCGGGGCACGAGACCCAGTACTTC. Translating it yields CASSLVAGLAGHETQYF.

The V and J genes are TRBV19 and TRBJ2-5; 12 nucleotides line up with TRBD2. The CDR3 is made up of 16 amino acids. Germline V lookup: CDR1 LNHDA, CDR2 SQIVND (reference sequence). With V trimmed by 6 bases and J by 2 bases, 7 bases remained unmatched. CDR3 DNA: TGTGCCAGTAGCCCCCGAGGGACTAGCGGGCAAGAGACCCAGTACTTC. As protein: CASSPRGTSGQETQYF.

The chain has TRBV5-4 and TRBJ1-2; 12 bases agree with TRBD1. CDR1 SGHNT and CDR2 YYREEE come from the germline V gene (reference sequence). V shed 0 bases and J 8 bases; nucleotides not matched to a gene: 14. There are 18 residues in the CDR3. The CDR3 sequence: CASSLARGTGGALGGYTF. The CDR3 DNA sequence: TGTGCCAGCAGCTTGGCCAGGGGGACAGGGGGCGCGCTTGGGGGCTACACCTTC.

This clone was detected once. The V gene is TRBV15, the J gene TRBJ1-6, with no clear D. The CDR3 has 20 amino acids. Germline V gene lookup returns CDR1 LNHNV and CDR2 YYDKDF (reference sequence). Trimming shortened V by 0 bases and J by 0 bases, and 18 bases separated the two germline ends. This chain's CDR3 is CATSRDYLVGKSSYNSPLHF. CDR3 coding DNA: TGTGCCACCAGCAGAGATTACTTAGTGGGCAAGAGCTCCTATAATTCACCCCTCCACTTT.

This rearrangement joins TRBV10-3 to TRBJ1-4, with 8 nucleotides matching TRBD1. V gave up 6 bases and J gave up 7 bases; unmatched junction bases: 4. Germline loops: CDR1 ENHRY, CDR2 SYGVKD. The CDR3 has 13 residues. The CDR3 sequence is CAISRGRPEKLFF. The CDR3 DNA reads as TGTGCCATCAGCAGGGGGCGCCCTGAAAAACTGTTTTTT.

This clone was detected once. This chain joins TRBV19 and TRBJ1-5, with D unresolved. The CDR3 covers 15 residues. Germline V lookup: CDR1 LNHDA, CDR2 SQIVND (reference sequence). V gave up 5 bases and J gave up 1 base, with 12 bases separating them. In DNA, the CDR3 is TGTGCCAGTAGTGTCCAGAGGTTGAGCAATCAGCCCCAGCATTTT. Protein sequence: CASSVQRLSNQPQHF.

Regarding this clone: The junction differs from germline at one of its ends, possibly a read error. The chain employs TRBV4-1 and TRBJ1-2; 7 nucleotides agree with TRBD1. This CDR3 spans 12 amino acids. Looked up from germline, CDR1 is MGHRA and CDR2 is YSYEKL. CDR3 nucleotide sequence: TGCGCCAGCCTAGGTAGGGGGCGAGGCTTCACCTTC. Residues: CASLGRGRGFTF.

The chain carries TRBV27 and TRBJ2-7, with TRBD1 identical over 9 bases. V lost 7 bases and J lost 2; bases outside the gene matches: 6. This CDR3 has 14 amino acids. Germline-derived CDR1 and CDR2 are MNHEY and SMNVEV (reference sequence). CDR3 DNA: TGTGCCAGCATCGGACAGGGGCCCCCCTACGAGCAGTACTTC. Its translation is CASIGQGPPYEQYF.

This chain joins TRBV7-9 and TRBJ1-1, with 7 bases identical to TRBD1. The germline V gene has CDR1 SEHNR and CDR2 FQNEAQ (reference sequence). The CDR3 totals 14 residues. Trimming at V came to 3 bases and at J to 5 bases, leaving 6 bases not matched to a gene. The DNA for the CDR3 is TGTGCCAGCAGCTTGGCCCGGACAGGAACTGAAGCTTTCTTT. Translating it yields CASSLARTGTEAFF.

The gene calls are TRBV6-5 and TRBJ1-4; TRBD1 matches 7 bases. The CDR3 contains 14 residues. V shed 5 bases, J shed 7 bases, and the junction held 7 bases outside the gene matches. Looked up from germline, CDR1 is MNHEY and CDR2 is SVGAGI. The CDR3 is CASSTTGKIEKLFF. The CDR3 DNA is TGTGCCAGCAGTACGACAGGGAAAATTGAAAAACTGTTTTTT.

V gene TRBV25-1 combines with J gene TRBJ2-1; 8 positions match TRBD2. CDR3 length equals 13 residues. From germline, CDR1 is MGHDK and CDR2 SYGVNS. V was clipped by 6 bases and J by 10 bases; unmatched bases: 8. CDR3 region: CASSPGGLQEQFF. For the CDR3, the DNA is TGTGCCAGCAGCCCGGGGGGGCTTCAGGAGCAGTTCTTC.

The rearrangement uses TRBV7-2 and TRBJ2-5, with TRBD2 identical over 16 bases. CDR1 and CDR2 (germline): SGHTA, FQGNSA. V lost 3 bases and J lost 5; bases outside the gene matches: 6. The CDR3 has 17 amino acids. Here the CDR3 DNA reads TGTGCCAGCAGCTTGGGGACTAGCGGGGGGGAAGGGGAGACCCAGTACTTC. Protein product: CASSLGTSGGEGETQYF.

CDR3 residues: CASSSTGPLEQYF. CDR3 DNA sequence: TGTGCCAGCAGCTCGACAGGCCCCCTCGAGCAGTACTTC. The chain joins TRBV5-5 to TRBJ2-7, with D maybe TRBD1 (6 bases). Trimming took off 3 bases at V and 6 bases at J, with 13 bases between the two ends. This CDR3 comprises 13 residues. Germline lookup yields CDR1 SGHKS and CDR2 YYEKEE (reference sequence).

The chain combines TRBV7-6 with TRBJ2-1, with D perhaps matching TRBD1 (6 bases). The CDR3 spans 12 residues. Trimming stripped 0 bases from V and 9 bases from J, with 6 bases between. CDR1 and CDR2 (germline): SGHVS, FNYEAQ. CDR3 nucleotide sequence: TGTGCCAGCAGCTTAGCGGGGGCTGAGCAGTTCTTC. Its translation is CASSLAGAEQFF. Supplemented by reference TRBV7-6 and TRBJ2-1, the full variable domain reads GAGVSQSPRYKVTKRGQDVALRCDPISGHVSLYWYRQALGQGPEFLTYFNYEAQQDKSGLPNDRFSAERPEGSISTLTIQRTEQRDSAMYRCASSLAGAEQFFGPGTRLTVL.

The chain combines TRBV7-3 with TRBJ1-1, with a tentative D call TRBD1 (5 bases). CDR3 length: 16 amino acids. The germline CDR1 and CDR2 sequences are SGHTA and FQGTGA. Trimming cost V 2 bases and J 0 bases, with 13 bases left between them. The CDR3 loop is CASSLLGTGMNTEAFF. CDR3 DNA sequence: TGTGCCAGCAGCTTACTAGGAACAGGTATGAACACTGAAGCTTTCTTT. Full variable domain (missing parts from reference TRBV7-3 and TRBJ1-1): GAGVSQTPSNKVTEKGKYVELRCDPISGHTALYWYRQSLGQGPEFLIYFQGTGAADDSGLPNDRFFAVRPEGSVSTLKIQRTERGDSAVYLCASSLLGTGMNTEAFFGQGTRLTVV.

This clone appeared a single time. CDR3 loop: CASSQEGGRYNSPLHF. The CDR3 DNA follows: TGCGCCAGCAGCCAAGAGGGAGGGCGGTATAATTCACCCCTCCACTTT. V gene TRBV4-3 combines with J gene TRBJ1-6; no firm D call. The CDR3 sequence is 16 residues long. Germline V gene lookup returns CDR1 LGHNA and CDR2 YSLEER. Between the trimmed V and J ends, which lost 0 bases and 4 bases, there was a span of 10 bases.

This clone has just one count. J is TRBJ2-7 and V is TRBV6-6, with 8 nucleotides matching TRBD1. CDR3 length: 14 residues. V lost 2 bases, J lost 7 bases, and 7 bases stayed unmatched. Germline loops: CDR1 MNHNY, CDR2 SVGAGI (reference sequence). For the CDR3, the DNA is TGTGCCAGCAGTTACCGGACAGGGCCAACTGAGCAGTACTTC. Translating gives CASSYRTGPTEQYF.